The 12 T cell receptor beta chains given below trace back to one sample, sequenced in a study of T cell responses to AZD1222 COVID-19 vaccine. Repertoires were generated with immunoSEQ multiplex PCR, while TCRdb's copy carries only in-frame clones and drops some. The table records some 130,000 clones, roughly 90% of them present only once. Sequencing used peripheral blood, obtained on day 0 of AZD1222 vaccination. Every receptor here comes from an adult in good health.

The rearrangement joins TRBV27 to TRBJ1-1; D may be TRBD1 (5 bases). V was shortened by 5 bases and J by 0 bases, with 7 bases between the two germline ends. This CDR3 has 13 residues. The germline V gene has CDR1 MNHEY and CDR2 SMNVEV (reference sequence). The CDR3 protein is CASSGGMNTEAFF. DNA for the CDR3: TGTGCCAGCAGTGGGGGGATGAACACTGAAGCTTTCTTT.

The chain carries TRBV29-1 and TRBJ1-1; no definite D call. CDR1 is SQVTM and CDR2 is ANQGSEA in the germline V gene. This CDR3 has 13 amino acids. The CDR3 protein is CRAINGMNTEAFF. The CDR3 DNA is TGCAGGGCAATAAATGGAATGAACACTGAAGCTTTCTTT. Filled out from reference TRBV29-1 and TRBJ1-1, the complete variable domain reads SAVISQKPSRDICQRGTSLTIQCQVDSQVTMMFWYRQQPGQSLTLIATANQGSEATYESGFVIDKFPISRPNLTFSTLTVSNMSPEDSSIYLCRAINGMNTEAFFGQGTRLTVV.

V and J are TRBV27 and TRBJ1-1; 7 bases agree with TRBD1. Germline V gives CDR1 MNHEY, CDR2 SMNVEV (reference sequence). V lost 5 bases to trimming and J lost 4 bases; unmatched junction nucleotides: 16. This CDR3 region has 17 residues. CDR3 sequence reads: CASSAMTRGPGGTEAFF. Here the CDR3 DNA reads TGTGCCAGCAGTGCGATGACAAGGGGGCCCGGAGGCACTGAAGCTTTCTTT.

The chain has TRBV7-2 and TRBJ1-2; weak D call: TRBD1 (6 bases). This CDR3 is 15 amino acids long. The germline V gene encodes CDR1 SGHTA and CDR2 FQGNSA. V was cut by 2 bases and J by 6 bases, with 16 bases left in between. The CDR3 here is CASSLRPGQWNGYTF. In DNA form, the CDR3 reads TGTGCCAGCAGCTTAAGGCCTGGACAGTGGAATGGCTACACCTTC.

This chain links TRBV3-1 (or the pseudogene TRBV3-2) with TRBJ2-2; D might be TRBD1 (6 bases). The CDR3 is 18 amino acids. The germline gives CDR1 LGHDT, CDR2 YNNKEL (reference sequence). V lost 0 bases and J 5 bases, leaving 19 bases between the germline ends. In DNA, the CDR3 is TGTGCCAGCAGCCAAGATGCGTTGACAGGTTCGGGAACCGGGGAGCTGTTTTTT. Translated: CASSQDALTGSGTGELFF.

The chain carries TRBV7-2 and TRBJ1-6; D may be TRBD1 (6 bases). Germline lookup yields CDR1 SGHTA and CDR2 FQGNSA. The length of the CDR3 is 14 residues. V lost 3 bases and J 13 bases, leaving 16 bases between the germline ends. The CDR3, as DNA: TGTGCCAGCAGCTTGGACAGCCTCGCCCCGCCCCTCCACTTT. Translated: CASSLDSLAPPLHF.

V usage is TRBV4-1 and J usage is TRBJ1-1; D not resolved. Germline CDR1 is MGHRA and CDR2 is YSYEKL. The CDR3 is 15 residues long. The V and J ends lost 2 bases and 0 bases respectively, with 10 bases between them. CDR3 in amino acids: CASSQHREMNTEAFF. DNA for the CDR3: TGCGCCAGCAGCCAACATCGAGAGATGAACACTGAAGCTTTCTTT.

The chain couples TRBV18 to TRBJ1-4; D ambiguous. CDR1 is KGHSH and CDR2 is LQKENI in the germline V gene. This CDR3 comprises 16 residues. The ends were cut back, 6 bases at V and 8 bases at J, with 22 bases in the middle. In DNA form, the CDR3 reads TGTGCCAGCTCTCCTTTACCGGGAAGTTTCGTGGAAAAACTGTTTTTT. Its translation: CASSPLPGSFVEKLFF.

The rearrangement links TRBV10-1 to TRBJ2-7, with a possible D match to TRBD2 (5 bases). Looked up from germline, CDR1 is WNHNN and CDR2 is SYGVQD (reference sequence). This CDR3 has 12 residues. V dropped 2 bases and J dropped 3 bases, with 5 bases sitting between them. CDR3 nucleotide sequence: TGCGCCAGCAGTGAGGGGAGCTACGAGCAGTACTTC. It encodes CASSEGSYEQYF.

The chain combines TRBV7-9 with TRBJ1-4; D is ambiguous. V lost 3 bases and J 0 bases, leaving 14 bases between the germline ends. Germline V gene sequence: CDR1 SEHNR, CDR2 FQNEAQ (reference sequence). This CDR3 contains 17 residues. In DNA, the CDR3 is TGTGCCAGCAGCTTCCGTTCGGTCATTGCAACTAATGAAAAACTGTTTTTT. Its translation: CASSFRSVIATNEKLFF.

The rearrangement links TRBV6-1 to TRBJ1-5; 11 bases are shared with TRBD1. With 3 bases clipped from V and 6 bases from J, the junction kept 4 bases outside the gene matches. Germline loops: CDR1 MNHNS, CDR2 SASEGT. CDR3 length: 15 residues. Here the CDR3 DNA reads TGTGCCAGCAGTGATAGGACAGGGGGCTCTCAGCCCCAGCATTTT. It encodes CASSDRTGGSQPQHF.

CDR3 DNA: TGTGCCAGCTCAGCATCGGGGGGGCCCTACGAGCAGTACTTC. Amino acids: CASSASGGPYEQYF. The rearrangement uses TRBV18 and TRBJ2-7, with 8 nucleotides matching TRBD2. The germline V gene has CDR1 KGHSH and CDR2 LQKENI. Trimming at V came to 5 bases and at J to 2 bases, leaving 5 bases not matched to a gene. The CDR3 is 14 residues long.